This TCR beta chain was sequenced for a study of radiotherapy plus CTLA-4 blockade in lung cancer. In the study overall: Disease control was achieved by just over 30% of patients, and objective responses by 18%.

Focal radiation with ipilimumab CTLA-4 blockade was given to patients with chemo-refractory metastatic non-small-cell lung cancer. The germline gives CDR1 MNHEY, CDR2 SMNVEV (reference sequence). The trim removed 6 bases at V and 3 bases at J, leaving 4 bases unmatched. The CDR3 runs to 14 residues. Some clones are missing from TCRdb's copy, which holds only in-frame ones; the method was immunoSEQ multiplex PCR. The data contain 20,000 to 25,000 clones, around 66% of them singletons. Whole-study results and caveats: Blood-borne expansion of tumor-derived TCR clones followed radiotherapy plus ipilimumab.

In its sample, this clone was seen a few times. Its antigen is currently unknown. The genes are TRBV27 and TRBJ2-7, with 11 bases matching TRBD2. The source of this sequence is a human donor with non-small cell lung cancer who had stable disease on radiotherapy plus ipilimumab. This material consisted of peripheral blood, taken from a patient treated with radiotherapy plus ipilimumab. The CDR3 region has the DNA TGTGCCAGCAGGGCCCTAGCGGGAGGCTACGAGCAGTACTTC. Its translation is CASRALAGGYEQYF.